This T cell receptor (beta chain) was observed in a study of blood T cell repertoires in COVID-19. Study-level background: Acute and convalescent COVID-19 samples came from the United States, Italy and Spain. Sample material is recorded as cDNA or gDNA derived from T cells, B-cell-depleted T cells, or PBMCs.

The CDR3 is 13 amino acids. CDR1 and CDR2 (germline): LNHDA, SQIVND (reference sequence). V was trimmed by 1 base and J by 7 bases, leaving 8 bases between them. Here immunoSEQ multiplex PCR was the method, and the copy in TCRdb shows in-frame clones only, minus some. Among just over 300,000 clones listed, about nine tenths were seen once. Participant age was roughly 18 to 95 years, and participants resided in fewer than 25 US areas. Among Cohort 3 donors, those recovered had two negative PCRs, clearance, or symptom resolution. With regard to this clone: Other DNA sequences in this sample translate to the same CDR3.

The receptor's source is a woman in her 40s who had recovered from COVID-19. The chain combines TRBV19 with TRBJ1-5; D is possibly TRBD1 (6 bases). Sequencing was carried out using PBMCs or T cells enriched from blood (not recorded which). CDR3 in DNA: TGTGCCAGTAGTATAGGGGGGGGCCAGCCCCAGCATTTT. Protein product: CASSIGGGQPQHF.